Each of the 14 T cell receptor beta chains below was sequenced from the same sample in a study of T cell repertoires in cytomegalovirus infection. One entry per CDR3 protein, called by TCRdb with MiXCR from the reads. The table lists 740,000 or so distinct CDR3 sequences, about 40% of them singletons, with roughly 2.9% in the top ten. The sample was PBMCs. The origin of the receptors is a human donor in good health (CMV status not recorded). Some clones in this sample may be carry-over from other donors' samples.

This clonotype was seen more than once but under ten times. The V and J genes are TRBV5-8 and TRBJ1-2; no firm D call. The CDR3 consists of 16 residues. The V end was cut by 0 bases, the J end by 4 bases, with 16 bases between. Germline values: CDR1 SGHTS, CDR2 YDEGEE. CDR3 region: CASSLGGRQGSYGYTF. DNA of the CDR3: TGTGCCAGCAGCTTGGGTGGCCGTCAAGGAAGCTATGGCTACACCTTC.

V is TRBV3-1 and J is TRBJ2-6; TRBD2 aligns across 8 bases. V lost 4 bases, J lost 4 bases, and 6 bases stayed unmatched. The CDR3 is 16 amino acids. From germline, CDR1 is LGHDT and CDR2 YNNKEL (reference sequence). The CDR3 DNA reads as TGTGCCAGCAGCCCGGGACTAGTTCCCGGGGCCAACGTCCTGACTTTC. It yields the protein CASSPGLVPGANVLTF.

The gene calls are TRBV20-1 and TRBJ1-5; tentatively, D is TRBD1 (5 bases). The CDR3 contains 14 residues. Trimming shortened V by 6 bases and J by 13 bases, and 25 bases separated the two germline ends. Germline V lookup: CDR1 DFQATT, CDR2 SNEGSKA (reference sequence). The CDR3 nucleotides read TGCAGTGCGACTGCGGGAGGGCCCGAGGGGCCTCAGCATTTT. This encodes CSATAGGPEGPQHF.

J is TRBJ1-3 and V is TRBV19; D not resolved. V was clipped by 3 bases and J by 0 bases, with 15 bases between them. The germline V gene encodes CDR1 LNHDA and CDR2 SQIVND (reference sequence). The CDR3 covers 17 residues. The CDR3 nucleotides are TGTGCCAGTAGTATCCGGTGGATCGCAAGCTCTGGAAACACCATATATTTT. Protein sequence: CASSIRWIASSGNTIYF.

Only a few counts were recorded for this clonotype. The genes are TRBV12-3 or TRBV12-4 and TRBJ1-2; D perhaps matches TRBD1 (5 bases). The germline V and J ends were trimmed by 7 bases and 4 bases, with 16 bases remaining between them. The CDR3 length is 14 residues. CDR3 bases: TGTGCCAGCACCACTCAGGGTCCGGGCTATGGCTACACCTTC. Translated: CASTTQGPGYGYTF.

The CDR3 reads CASSLRSGQGETQYF. CDR3 nucleotides: TGTGCCAGCAGTTTAAGGTCCGGCCAGGGAGAGACCCAGTACTTC. The chain combines TRBV12-3 or TRBV12-4 with TRBJ2-5; TRBD1 might be the D (5 bases). CDR3 length: 15 amino acids. With 2 bases removed from V and 4 bases from J, the gap between germline ends came to 14 bases.

The rearrangement joins TRBV7-8 to TRBJ1-5; D not certain. Deletions cut 1 base from V and 6 bases from J, with 7 bases between. Germline V gives CDR1 SGHVS, CDR2 FQNEAQ. The CDR3 extends over 13 amino acids. CDR3 sequence reads: CASSLVPSQPQHF. Written as DNA, the CDR3 is TGTGCCAGCAGCTTAGTCCCGTCTCAGCCCCAGCATTTT.

This clonotype was counted at least ten times. The rearrangement joins TRBV7-2 to TRBJ2-1; no clear D gene. This CDR3 spans 15 amino acids. Looked up from germline, CDR1 is SGHTA and CDR2 is FQGNSA. V dropped 3 bases and J dropped 5 bases, with 14 bases sitting between them. CDR3 loop: CASSFQVAYNNEQFF. The CDR3 nucleotides are TGTGCCAGCAGCTTCCAGGTGGCTTACAACAATGAGCAGTTCTTC.

This clonotype was counted ten times or more. The V and J genes are TRBV7-2 and TRBJ2-5, with a weak D call TRBD2 (6 bases). V was shortened by 1 base and J by 5 bases, with 11 bases between the two germline ends. Per the germline V gene, CDR1 is SGHTA and CDR2 is FQGNSA. The length of the CDR3 is 14 residues. CDR3 sequence reads: CASSLVPGRETQYF. CDR3 nucleotide sequence: TGTGCCAGCAGCTTAGTCCCAGGGAGGGAGACCCAGTACTTC.

This chain links TRBV7-9 with TRBJ1-1; D may be TRBD1 (5 bases). In germline, CDR1 is SEHNR, CDR2 FQNEAQ (reference sequence). V was pared by 1 base and J by 6 bases, with 18 bases between. The CDR3 runs to 16 residues. CDR3 sequence reads: CASSLGSGGARPEAFF. DNA of the CDR3: TGTGCCAGCAGCTTAGGATCGGGGGGAGCGCGTCCTGAAGCTTTCTTT. The entire variable domain, with the rest obtained from reference TRBV7-9 and TRBJ1-1, is as follows: DTGVSQNPRHKITKRGQNVTFRCDPISEHNRLYWYRQTLGQGPEFLTYFQNEAQLEKSRLLSDRFSAERPKGSFSTLEIQRTEQGDSAMYLCASSLGSGGARPEAFFGQGTRLTVV.

This chain links TRBV3-1 with TRBJ2-1; TRBD2 agrees at 13 bases. Unmatched junction bases numbered 7, after V lost 4 bases and J lost 1 base. Germline CDR1 LGHDT, CDR2 YNNKEL (reference sequence). This CDR3 region has 18 residues. As DNA, the CDR3 is TGTGCCAGCAGCCTTCTGATGGGACTAGCGGGGTCCTACAATGAGCAGTTCTTC. It translates to CASSLLMGLAGSYNEQFF.

This rearrangement joins TRBV28 to TRBJ2-1, with D perhaps matching TRBD2 (6 bases). The germline V and J ends were trimmed by 3 bases and 10 bases, with 13 bases remaining between them. Germline loops: CDR1 MDHEN, CDR2 SYDVKM. The CDR3 extends over 13 amino acids. The CDR3 loop reads CASSLLAGREQFF. CDR3 nucleotides: TGTGCCAGCAGTTTGTTGGCGGGGAGGGAGCAGTTCTTC. The full variable domain, in which reference TRBV28 and TRBJ2-1 provide the parts outside the CDR3, is DVKVTQSSRYLVKRTGEKVFLECVQDMDHENMFWYRQDPGLGLRLIYFSYDVKMKEKGDIPEGYSVSREKKERFSLILESASTNQTSMYLCASSLLAGREQFFGPGTRLTVL.

J is TRBJ2-3 and V is TRBV27, with D unresolved. Trimming removed 8 bases at V and 2 bases at J, with 14 bases between. The V gene's germline CDR1 is MNHEY and CDR2 SMNVEV (reference sequence). This CDR3 is built from 14 residues. DNA for the CDR3: TGTGCCAGCGGCGAAAGACCCCCCACAGATACGCAGTATTTT. This encodes CASGERPPTDTQYF.

V gene TRBV28 combines with J gene TRBJ1-2; D ambiguous. Trimming left V 1 base short and J 0 bases short, with 9 bases between. This CDR3 has 15 residues. Germline CDR1 and CDR2: MDHEN and SYDVKM. The DNA for the CDR3 is TGTGCCAGCAGTTTATTGGCAGCCCCTAACTATGGCTACACCTTC. Translation gives CASSLLAAPNYGYTF.